This is a list of T cell receptor beta chains from one sample in a study of shared clonotypes between healthy human individuals. Only in-frame clones appear in the TCRdb table, and some are missing; sequencing was by immunoSEQ multiplex PCR. The sample includes approximately 1,500,000 clones, around 97% of them seen just once. Sequences were obtained from naive CD4+ T cells sorted from blood. Receptors were obtained from a young man in good health. The conserved cysteine and the conserved F or W are not part of the CDR3 here. Each record gives: clone size, V gene, J gene, CDR3 protein. Not all rows give a size; the values are once, few, many and, for expanded clones, a class.

size: NA
V: TRBV9
J: TRBJ2-2
CDR3: ASSGGRGITNTGELF

size: NA
V: TRBV7-3
J: TRBJ2-1
CDR3: ASSLNRVKTNNEQF

size: NA
V: TRBV5-1
J: TRBJ1-2
CDR3: ASSPDRAGYT

size: NA
V: TRBV11-1
J: TRBJ1-2
CDR3: ASSLESQNYGYT

size: NA
V: TRBV7-2
J: TRBJ2-1
CDR3: ASSSHRGNEQF

size: NA
V: TRBV29-1
J: TRBJ1-1
CDR3: SVDPSKYAFGTEAF

size: once
V: TRBV7-9
J: TRBJ1-5
CDR3: ASSHDPGTGHQPQH

size: NA
V: TRBV2
J: TRBJ2-2
CDR3: ASSVKGARGTGELF

size: NA
V: TRBV27
J: TRBJ2-7
CDR3: ASSLSTGQGPYEQY

size: NA
V: TRBV9
J: TRBJ2-1
CDR3: ASSVANNEQF

size: NA
V: TRBV27
J: TRBJ2-3
CDR3: ASTGAGRDTQY

size: NA
V: TRBV5-1
J: TRBJ2-3
CDR3: ASSSQGADTQY

size: NA
V: TRBV7-9
J: TRBJ2-7
CDR3: ASSLSGDEQY

size: NA
V: TRBV5-1
J: TRBJ2-7
CDR3: ASSPASAGRSYEQY

size: NA
V: TRBV5-6
J: TRBJ2-7
CDR3: ASSLEVRGSSYEQY

size: NA
V: TRBV7-9
J: TRBJ2-3
CDR3: ASMSLPDTQY

size: NA
V: TRBV7-2
J: TRBJ2-7
CDR3: ASSLSPGLAGGEQY

size: once
V: TRBV5-8
J: TRBJ2-7
CDR3: ASSTVASSSYEQY

size: NA
V: TRBV18
J: TRBJ1-4
CDR3: ASSPGATNEKLF

size: NA
V: TRBV28
J: TRBJ1-2
CDR3: ASSFSLNRGKDYGYT